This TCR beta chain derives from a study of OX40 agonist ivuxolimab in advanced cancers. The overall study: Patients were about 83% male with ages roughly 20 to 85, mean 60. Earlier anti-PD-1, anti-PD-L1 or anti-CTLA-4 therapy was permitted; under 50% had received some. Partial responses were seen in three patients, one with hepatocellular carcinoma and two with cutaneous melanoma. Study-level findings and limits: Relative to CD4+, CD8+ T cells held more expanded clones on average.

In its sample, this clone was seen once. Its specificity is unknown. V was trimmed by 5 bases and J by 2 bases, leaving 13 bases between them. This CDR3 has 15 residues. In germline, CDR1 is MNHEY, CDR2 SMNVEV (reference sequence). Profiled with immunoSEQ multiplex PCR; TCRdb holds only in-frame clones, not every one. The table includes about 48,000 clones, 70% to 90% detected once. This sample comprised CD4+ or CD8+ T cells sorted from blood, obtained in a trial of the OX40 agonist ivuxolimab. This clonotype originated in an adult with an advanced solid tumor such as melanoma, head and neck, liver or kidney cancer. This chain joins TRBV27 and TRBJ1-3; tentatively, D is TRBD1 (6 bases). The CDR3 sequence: CASSPHRDPGNTIYF. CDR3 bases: TGTGCCAGCAGTCCCCACAGGGACCCTGGAAACACCATATATTTT.